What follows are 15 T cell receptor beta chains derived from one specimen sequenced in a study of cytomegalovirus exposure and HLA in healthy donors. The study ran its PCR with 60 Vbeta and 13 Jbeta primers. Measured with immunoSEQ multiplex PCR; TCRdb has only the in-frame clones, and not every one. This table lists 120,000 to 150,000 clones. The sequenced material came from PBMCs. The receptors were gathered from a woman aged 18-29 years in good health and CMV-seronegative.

The CDR3 region is CASSQTGGGEQYF. The DNA of the CDR3 is TGTGCCAGCAGCCAAACAGGGGGAGGCGAGCAGTACTTC. The chain uses TRBV27 and TRBJ2-7; TRBD1 agrees at 8 bases. This CDR3 spans 13 amino acids. V gave up 6 bases and J gave up 6 bases; unmatched junction bases: 7. From germline, CDR1 is MNHEY and CDR2 SMNVEV (reference sequence).

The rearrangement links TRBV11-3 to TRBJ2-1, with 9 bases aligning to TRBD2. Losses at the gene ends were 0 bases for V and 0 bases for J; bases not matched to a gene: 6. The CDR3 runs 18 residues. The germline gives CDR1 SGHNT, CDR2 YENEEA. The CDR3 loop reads CASSLDHSGSSSYNEQFF. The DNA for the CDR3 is TGTGCCAGCAGCTTAGATCATAGCGGGAGCAGCTCCTACAATGAGCAGTTCTTC.

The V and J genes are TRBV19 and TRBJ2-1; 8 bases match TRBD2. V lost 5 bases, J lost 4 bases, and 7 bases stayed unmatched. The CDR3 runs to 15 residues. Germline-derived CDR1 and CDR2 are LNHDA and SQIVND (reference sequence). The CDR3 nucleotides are TGTGCCAGTAGTTACGCTAGCGGGCATTACAATGAGCAGTTCTTC. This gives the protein CASSYASGHYNEQFF.

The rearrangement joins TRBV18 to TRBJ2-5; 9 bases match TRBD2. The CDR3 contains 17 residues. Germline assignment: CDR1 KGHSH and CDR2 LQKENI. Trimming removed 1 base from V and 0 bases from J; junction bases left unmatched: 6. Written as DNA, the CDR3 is TGTGCCAGCTCACCACTAGCGGGAGTACCCCACCAAGAGACCCAGTACTTC. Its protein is CASSPLAGVPHQETQYF.

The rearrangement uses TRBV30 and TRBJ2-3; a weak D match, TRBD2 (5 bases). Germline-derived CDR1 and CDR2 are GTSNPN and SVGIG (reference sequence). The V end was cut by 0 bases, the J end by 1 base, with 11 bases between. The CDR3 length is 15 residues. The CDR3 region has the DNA TGTGCCTGGAGTGTATGGTCACTAGGCACAGATACGCAGTATTTT. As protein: CAWSVWSLGTDTQYF.

CDR3 nucleotides: TGTGCCAGCAGTGAAGGGGAGGGGAGCTATGGCTACACCTTC. This encodes CASSEGEGSYGYTF. The V gene is TRBV6-5, the J gene TRBJ1-2; D perhaps matches TRBD1 (5 bases). Germline CDR1 is MNHEY and CDR2 is SVGAGI. V lost 5 bases and J 4 bases, leaving 14 bases between the germline ends. This CDR3 comprises 14 residues.

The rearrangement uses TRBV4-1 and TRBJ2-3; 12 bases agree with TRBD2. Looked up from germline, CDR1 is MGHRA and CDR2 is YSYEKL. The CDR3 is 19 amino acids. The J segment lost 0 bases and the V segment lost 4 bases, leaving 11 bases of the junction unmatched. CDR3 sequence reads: CASSRLLASGRASTDTQYF. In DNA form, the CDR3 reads TGCGCCAGCAGCCGCCTGCTGGCTAGCGGGAGGGCCAGCACAGATACGCAGTATTTT.

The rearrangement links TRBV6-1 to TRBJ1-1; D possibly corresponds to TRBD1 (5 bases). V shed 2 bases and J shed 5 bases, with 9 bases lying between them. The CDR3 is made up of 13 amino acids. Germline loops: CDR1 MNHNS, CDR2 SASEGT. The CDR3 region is CASSEWGGTEAFF. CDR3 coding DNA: TGTGCCAGCAGTGAATGGGGGGGGACTGAAGCTTTCTTT.

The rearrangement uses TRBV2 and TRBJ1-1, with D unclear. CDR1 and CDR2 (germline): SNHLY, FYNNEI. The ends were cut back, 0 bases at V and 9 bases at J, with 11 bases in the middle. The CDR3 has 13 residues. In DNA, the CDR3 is TGTGCCAGCAGTGAAGCGCCAGGCCTAAAAGCTTTCTTT. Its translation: CASSEAPGLKAFF.

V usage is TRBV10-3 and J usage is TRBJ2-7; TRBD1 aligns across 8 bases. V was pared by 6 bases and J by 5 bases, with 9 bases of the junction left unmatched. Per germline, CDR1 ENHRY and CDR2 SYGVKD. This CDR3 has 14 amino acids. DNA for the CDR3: TGTGCCATCAGCCCGGACAGGGCGGGAAACGAGCAGTACTTC. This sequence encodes CAISPDRAGNEQYF.

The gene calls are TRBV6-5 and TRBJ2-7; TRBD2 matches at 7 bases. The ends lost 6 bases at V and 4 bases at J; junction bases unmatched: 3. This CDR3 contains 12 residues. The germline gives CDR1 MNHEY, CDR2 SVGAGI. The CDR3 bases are TGTGCCAGCAGCCCGGGGGGATACGAGCAGTACGTC. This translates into CASSPGGYEQYV.

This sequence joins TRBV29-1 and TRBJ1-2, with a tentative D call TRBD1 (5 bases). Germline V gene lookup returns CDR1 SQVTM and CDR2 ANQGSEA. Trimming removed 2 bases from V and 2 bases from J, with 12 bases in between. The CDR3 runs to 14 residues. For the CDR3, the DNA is TGCAGCGTTGAAATCCCGGACACCAACTATGGCTACACCTTC. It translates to CSVEIPDTNYGYTF.

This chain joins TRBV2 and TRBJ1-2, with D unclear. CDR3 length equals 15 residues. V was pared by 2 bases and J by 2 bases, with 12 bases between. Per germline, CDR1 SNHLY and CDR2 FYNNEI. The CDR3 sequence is CASSELQDWNYGYTF. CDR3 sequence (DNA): TGTGCCAGCAGTGAACTGCAGGATTGGAACTATGGCTACACCTTC.

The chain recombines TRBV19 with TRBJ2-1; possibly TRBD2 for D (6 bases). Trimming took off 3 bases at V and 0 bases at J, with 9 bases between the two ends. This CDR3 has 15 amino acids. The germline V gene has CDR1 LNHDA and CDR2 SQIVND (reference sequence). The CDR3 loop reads CASSIFGSSYNEQFF. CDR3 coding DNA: TGTGCCAGTAGTATTTTCGGGAGCTCCTACAATGAGCAGTTCTTC.

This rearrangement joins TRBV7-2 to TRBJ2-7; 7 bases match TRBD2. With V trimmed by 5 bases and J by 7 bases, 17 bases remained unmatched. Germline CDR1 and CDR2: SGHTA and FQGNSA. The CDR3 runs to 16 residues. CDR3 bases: TGTGCCAGCAGCGGAACTGGCGGGAGAAACGGGGGGGAGCAGTACTTC. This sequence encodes CASSGTGGRNGGEQYF. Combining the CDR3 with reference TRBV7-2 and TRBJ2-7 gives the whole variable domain GAGVSQSPSNKVTEKGKDVELRCDPISGHTALYWYRQSLGQGLEFLIYFQGNSAPDKSGLPSDRFSAERTGGSVSTLTIQRTQQEDSAVYLCASSGTGGRNGGEQYFGPGTRLTVT.